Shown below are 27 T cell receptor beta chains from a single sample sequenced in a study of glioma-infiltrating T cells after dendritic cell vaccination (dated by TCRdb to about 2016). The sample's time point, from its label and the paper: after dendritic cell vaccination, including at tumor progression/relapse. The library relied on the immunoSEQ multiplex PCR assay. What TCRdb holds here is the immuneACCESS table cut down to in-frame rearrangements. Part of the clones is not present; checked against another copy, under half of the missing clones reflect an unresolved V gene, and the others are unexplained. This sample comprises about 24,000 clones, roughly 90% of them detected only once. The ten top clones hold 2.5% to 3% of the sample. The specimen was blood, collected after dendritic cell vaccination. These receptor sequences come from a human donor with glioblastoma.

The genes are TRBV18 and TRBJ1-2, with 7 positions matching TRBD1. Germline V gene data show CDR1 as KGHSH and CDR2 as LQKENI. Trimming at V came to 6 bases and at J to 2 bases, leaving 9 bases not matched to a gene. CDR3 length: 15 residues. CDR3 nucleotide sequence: TGTGCCAGCTCCCCTAAGTCGGGACAGAACTATGGCTACACCTTC. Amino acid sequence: CASSPKSGQNYGYTF.

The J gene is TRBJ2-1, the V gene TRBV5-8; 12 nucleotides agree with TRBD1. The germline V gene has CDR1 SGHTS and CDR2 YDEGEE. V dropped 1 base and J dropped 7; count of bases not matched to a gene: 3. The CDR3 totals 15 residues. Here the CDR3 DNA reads TGTGCCAGCAGCTTGAGGGGACAGGGGGCAAATGAGCAGTTCTTC. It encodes CASSLRGQGANEQFF.

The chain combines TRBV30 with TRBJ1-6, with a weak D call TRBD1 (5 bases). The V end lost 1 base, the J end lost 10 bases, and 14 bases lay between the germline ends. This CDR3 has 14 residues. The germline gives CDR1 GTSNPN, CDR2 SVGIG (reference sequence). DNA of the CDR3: TGTGCCTGGAGTGGTTCCAGGGTCCTGTCACCCCTCCACTTT. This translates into CAWSGSRVLSPLHF. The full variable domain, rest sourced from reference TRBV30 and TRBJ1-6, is SQTIHQWPATLVQPVGSPLSLECTVEGTSNPNLYWYRQAAGRGLQLLFYSVGIGQISSEVPQNLSASRPQDRQFILSSKKLLLSDSGFYLCAWSGSRVLSPLHFGNGTRLTVT.

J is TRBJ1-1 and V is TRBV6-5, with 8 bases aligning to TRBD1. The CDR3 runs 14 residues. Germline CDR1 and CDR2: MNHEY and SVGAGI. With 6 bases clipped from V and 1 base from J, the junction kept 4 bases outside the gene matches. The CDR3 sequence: CASSRGQGNTEAFF. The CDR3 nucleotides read TGTGCCAGCAGCCGCGGACAGGGGAACACTGAAGCTTTCTTT.

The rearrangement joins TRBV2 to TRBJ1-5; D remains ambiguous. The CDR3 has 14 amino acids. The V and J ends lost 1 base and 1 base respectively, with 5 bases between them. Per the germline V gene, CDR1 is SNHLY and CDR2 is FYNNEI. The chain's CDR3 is CASSEGPSNQPQHF. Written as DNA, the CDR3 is TGTGCCAGCAGTGAAGGGCCCAGCAATCAGCCCCAGCATTTT. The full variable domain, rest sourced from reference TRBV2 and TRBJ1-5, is EPEVTQTPSHQVTQMGQEVILRCVPISNHLYFYWYRQILGQKVEFLVSFYNNEISEKSEIFDDQFSVERPDGSNFTLKIRSTKLEDSAMYFCASSEGPSNQPQHFGDGTRLSIL.

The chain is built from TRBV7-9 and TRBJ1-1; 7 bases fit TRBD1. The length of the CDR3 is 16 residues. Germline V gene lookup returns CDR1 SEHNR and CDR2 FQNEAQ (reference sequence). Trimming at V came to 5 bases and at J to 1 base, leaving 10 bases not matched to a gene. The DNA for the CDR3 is TGTGCCAGCAGCATATTAACCGGGACAGCGAACACTGAAGCTTTCTTT. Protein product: CASSILTGTANTEAFF.

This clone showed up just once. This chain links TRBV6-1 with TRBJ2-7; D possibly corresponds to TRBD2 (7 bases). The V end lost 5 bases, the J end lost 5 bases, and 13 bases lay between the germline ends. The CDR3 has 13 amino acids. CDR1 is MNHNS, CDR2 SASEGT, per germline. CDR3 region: CASSIGGGNEQYF. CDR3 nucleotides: TGTGCCAGCAGTATAGGGGGAGGGAACGAGCAGTACTTC.

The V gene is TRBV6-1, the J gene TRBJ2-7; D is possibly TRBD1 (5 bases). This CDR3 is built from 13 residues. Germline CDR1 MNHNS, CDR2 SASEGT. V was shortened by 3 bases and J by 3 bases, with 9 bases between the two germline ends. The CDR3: CASSDFRGYEQYF. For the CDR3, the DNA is TGTGCCAGCAGTGACTTTAGGGGCTACGAGCAGTACTTC.

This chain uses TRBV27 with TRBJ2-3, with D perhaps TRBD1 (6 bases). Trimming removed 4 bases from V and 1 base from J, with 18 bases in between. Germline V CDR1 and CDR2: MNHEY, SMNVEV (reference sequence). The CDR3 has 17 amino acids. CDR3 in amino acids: CASSSSFGDTGTDTQYF. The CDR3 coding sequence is TGTGCCAGCAGTTCCTCCTTTGGGGACACCGGCACAGATACGCAGTATTTT.

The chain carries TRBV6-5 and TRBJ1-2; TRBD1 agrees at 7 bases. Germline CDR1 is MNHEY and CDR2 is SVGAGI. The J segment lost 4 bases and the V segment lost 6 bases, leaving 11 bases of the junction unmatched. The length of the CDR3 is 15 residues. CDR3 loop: CASSGGTGVSYGYTF. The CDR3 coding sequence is TGTGCCAGCAGCGGCGGTACAGGGGTGTCCTATGGCTACACCTTC.

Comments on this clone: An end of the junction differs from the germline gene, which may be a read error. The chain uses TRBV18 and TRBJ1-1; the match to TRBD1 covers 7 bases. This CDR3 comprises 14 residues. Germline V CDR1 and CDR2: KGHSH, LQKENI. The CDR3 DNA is TGTGCCAACTCACCAGGGACAGCAAACACTGAAGCTTTCTTT. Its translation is CANSPGTANTEAFF.

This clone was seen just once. CDR3 sequence reads: CASSGGRGYEQYF. For the CDR3, the DNA is TGCGCCAGCAGCGGGGGGAGGGGCTACGAGCAGTACTTC. This chain links TRBV5-1 with TRBJ2-7; 7 nucleotides agree with TRBD2. The CDR3 runs 13 residues. Germline V gene data show CDR1 as SGHRS and CDR2 as YFSETQ. J lost 3 bases, V lost 4 bases, and 4 bases had no gene match.

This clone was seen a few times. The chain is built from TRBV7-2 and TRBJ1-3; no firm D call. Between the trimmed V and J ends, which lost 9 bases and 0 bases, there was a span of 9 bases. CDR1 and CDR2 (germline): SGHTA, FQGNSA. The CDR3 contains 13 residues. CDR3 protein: CASGRSSGNTIYF. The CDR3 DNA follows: TGTGCCAGTGGAAGGAGCTCTGGAAACACCATATATTTT.

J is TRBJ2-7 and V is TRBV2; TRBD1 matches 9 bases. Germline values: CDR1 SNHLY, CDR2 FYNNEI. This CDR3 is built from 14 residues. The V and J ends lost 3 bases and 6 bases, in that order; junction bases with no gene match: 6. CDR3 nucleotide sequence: TGTGCCAGCAGTGATCCGGACAGGGGAGCCGAGCAGTACTTC. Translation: CASSDPDRGAEQYF.

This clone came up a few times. The CDR3 nucleotides are TGTGCCAGCAGCTTGGGGAGGGAGCAGTTCTTC. It codes for CASSLGREQFF. The chain recombines TRBV5-6 with TRBJ2-1, with D possibly TRBD2 on 5 matching bases. CDR1 is SGHDT and CDR2 is YYEEEE in the germline V gene. This CDR3 contains 11 residues. V was shortened by 0 bases and J by 10 bases, with 5 bases between the two germline ends. Together with reference TRBV5-6 and TRBJ2-1, the CDR3 gives the full variable domain: DAGVTQSPTHLIKTRGQQVTLRCSPKSGHDTVSWYQQALGQGPQFIFQYYEEEERQRGNFPDRFSGHQFPNYSSELNVNALLLGDSALYLCASSLGREQFFGPGTRLTVL.

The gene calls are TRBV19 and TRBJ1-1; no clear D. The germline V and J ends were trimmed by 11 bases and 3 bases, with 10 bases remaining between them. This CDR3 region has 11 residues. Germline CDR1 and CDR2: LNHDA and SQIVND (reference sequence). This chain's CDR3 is CALKRDTEAFF. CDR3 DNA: TGTGCCCTAAAGAGGGACACTGAAGCTTTCTTT.

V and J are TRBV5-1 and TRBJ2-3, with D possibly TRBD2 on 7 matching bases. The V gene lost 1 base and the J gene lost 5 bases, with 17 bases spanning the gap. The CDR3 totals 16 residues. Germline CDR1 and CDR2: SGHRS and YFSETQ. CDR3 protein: CASSLNRGAFGDTQYF. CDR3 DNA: TGCGCCAGCAGCTTGAATCGGGGGGCCTTTGGAGATACGCAGTATTTT. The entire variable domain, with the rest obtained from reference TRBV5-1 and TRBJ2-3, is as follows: KAGVTQTPRYLIKTRGQQVTLSCSPISGHRSVSWYQQTPGQGLQFLFEYFSETQRNKGNFPGRFSGRQFSNSRSEMNVSTLELGDSALYLCASSLNRGAFGDTQYFGPGTRLTVL.

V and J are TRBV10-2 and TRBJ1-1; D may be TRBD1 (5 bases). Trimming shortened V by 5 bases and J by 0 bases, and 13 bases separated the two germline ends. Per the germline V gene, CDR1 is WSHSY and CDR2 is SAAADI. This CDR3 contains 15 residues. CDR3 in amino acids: CASSTGVGMNTEAFF. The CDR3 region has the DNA TGCGCCAGCAGTACAGGAGTAGGTATGAACACTGAAGCTTTCTTT.

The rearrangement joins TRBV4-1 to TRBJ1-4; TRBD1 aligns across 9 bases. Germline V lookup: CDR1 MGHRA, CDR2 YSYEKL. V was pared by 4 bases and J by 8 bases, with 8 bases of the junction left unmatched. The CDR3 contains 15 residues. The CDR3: CASSRPGTGREKLFF. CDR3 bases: TGCGCCAGCAGCCGTCCCGGGACAGGGAGAGAAAAACTGTTTTTT.

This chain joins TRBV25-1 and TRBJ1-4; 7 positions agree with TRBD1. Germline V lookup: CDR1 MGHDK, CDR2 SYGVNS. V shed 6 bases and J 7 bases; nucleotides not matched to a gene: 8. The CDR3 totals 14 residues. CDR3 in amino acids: CASSLTGNSEKLFF. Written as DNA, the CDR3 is TGTGCCAGCAGCCTGACAGGGAACAGTGAAAAACTGTTTTTT.

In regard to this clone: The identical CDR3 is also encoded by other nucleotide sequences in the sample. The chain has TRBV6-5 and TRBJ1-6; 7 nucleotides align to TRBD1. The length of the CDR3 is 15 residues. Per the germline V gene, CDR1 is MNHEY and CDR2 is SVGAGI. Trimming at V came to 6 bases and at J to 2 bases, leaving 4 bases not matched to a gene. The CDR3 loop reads CASRGQGAYNSPLHF. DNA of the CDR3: TGTGCCAGCAGAGGCCAGGGGGCCTATAATTCACCCCTCCACTTT.

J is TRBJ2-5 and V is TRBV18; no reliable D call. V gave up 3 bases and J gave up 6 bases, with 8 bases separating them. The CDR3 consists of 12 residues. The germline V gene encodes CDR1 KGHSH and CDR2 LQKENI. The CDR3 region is CASSPEIQTQYF. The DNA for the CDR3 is TGTGCCAGCTCACCCGAGATCCAGACCCAGTACTTC.

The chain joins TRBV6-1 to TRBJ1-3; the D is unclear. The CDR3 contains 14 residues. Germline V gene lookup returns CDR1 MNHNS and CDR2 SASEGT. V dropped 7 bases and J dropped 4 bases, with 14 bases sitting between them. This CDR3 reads CASKTGPSGNTIYF. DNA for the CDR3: TGTGCCAGCAAAACGGGTCCGTCGGGAAACACCATATATTTT.

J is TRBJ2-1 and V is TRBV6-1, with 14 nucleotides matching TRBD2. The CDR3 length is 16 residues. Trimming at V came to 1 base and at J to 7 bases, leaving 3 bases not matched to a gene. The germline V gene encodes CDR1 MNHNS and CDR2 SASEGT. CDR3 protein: CASSEGTSGGLNEQFF. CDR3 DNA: TGTGCCAGCAGTGAAGGGACTAGCGGGGGGTTGAATGAGCAGTTCTTC.

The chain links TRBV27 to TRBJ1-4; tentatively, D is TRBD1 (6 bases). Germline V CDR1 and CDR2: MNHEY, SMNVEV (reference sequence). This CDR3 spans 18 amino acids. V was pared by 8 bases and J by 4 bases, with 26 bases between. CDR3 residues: CASRAGGLIFENNEKLFF. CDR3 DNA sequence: TGTGCCAGCCGGGCGGGGGGCTTGATATTCGAAAATAATGAAAAACTGTTTTTT.

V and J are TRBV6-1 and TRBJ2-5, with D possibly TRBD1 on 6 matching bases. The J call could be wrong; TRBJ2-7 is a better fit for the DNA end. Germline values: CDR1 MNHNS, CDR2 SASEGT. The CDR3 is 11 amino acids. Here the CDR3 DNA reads TGTGCCAGCAAGGACAGCTACGAGCAGTACTTC. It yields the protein CASKDSYEQYF.

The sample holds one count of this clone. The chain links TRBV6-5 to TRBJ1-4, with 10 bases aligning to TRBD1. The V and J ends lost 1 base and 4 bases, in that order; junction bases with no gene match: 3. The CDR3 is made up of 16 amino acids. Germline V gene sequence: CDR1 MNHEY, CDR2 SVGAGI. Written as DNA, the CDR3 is TGTGCCAGCAGTTACTTTCGGACAGGGGGTAATGAAAAACTGTTTTTT. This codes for CASSYFRTGGNEKLFF.